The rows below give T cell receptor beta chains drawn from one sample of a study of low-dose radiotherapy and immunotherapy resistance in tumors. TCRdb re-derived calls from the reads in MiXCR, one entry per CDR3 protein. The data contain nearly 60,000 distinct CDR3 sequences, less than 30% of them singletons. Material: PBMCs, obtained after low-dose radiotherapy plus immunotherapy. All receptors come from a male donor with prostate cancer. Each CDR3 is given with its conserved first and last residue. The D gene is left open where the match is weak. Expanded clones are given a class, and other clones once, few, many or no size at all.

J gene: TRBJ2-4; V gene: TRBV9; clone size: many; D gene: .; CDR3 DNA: TGTGCCAGCAGCGTAGATGTGGGAGAGGTAAACATTCAGTACTTC; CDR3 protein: CASSVDVGEVNIQYF
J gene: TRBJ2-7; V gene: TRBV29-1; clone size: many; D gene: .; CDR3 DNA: TGCAGCGTCCGGACCCACGAGCAGTACTTC; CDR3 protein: CSVRTHEQYF
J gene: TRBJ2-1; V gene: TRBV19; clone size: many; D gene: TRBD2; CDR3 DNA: TGTGCCAGTAGTGCGCGGGGGATCTACAATGAGCAGTTCTTC; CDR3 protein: CASSARGIYNEQFF
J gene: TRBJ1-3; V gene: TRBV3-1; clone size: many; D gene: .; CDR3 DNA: TGTGCCAGCAGCCGCGTCCAGGGGCGAGGAAACACCATATATTTT; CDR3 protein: CASSRVQGRGNTIYF
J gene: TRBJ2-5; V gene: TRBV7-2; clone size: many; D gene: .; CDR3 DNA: TGTGCCAGCAGCCCAGGATCTGCATTCCAAGAGACCCAGTACTTC; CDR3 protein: CASSPGSAFQETQYF
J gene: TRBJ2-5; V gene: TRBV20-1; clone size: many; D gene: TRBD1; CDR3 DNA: TGCAGTGCAAAGGGGGACAGGGAAAACCAAGAGACCCAGTACTTC; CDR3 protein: CSAKGDRENQETQYF
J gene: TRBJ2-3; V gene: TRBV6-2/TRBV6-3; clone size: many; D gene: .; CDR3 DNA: TGTGCCGCTCGGGACCAAAACACAGATACGCAGTATTTT; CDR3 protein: CAARDQNTDTQYF
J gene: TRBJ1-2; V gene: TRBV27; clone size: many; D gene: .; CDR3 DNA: TGTGCCAGCAGGAACAGGCTCGGTGGCTACACCTTC; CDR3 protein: CASRNRLGGYTF
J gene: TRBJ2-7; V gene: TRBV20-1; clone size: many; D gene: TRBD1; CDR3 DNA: TGCAGTGCTAGTCCACCGGGACAGGGACTCCCGGGGCAGTACTTC; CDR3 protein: CSASPPGQGLPGQYF
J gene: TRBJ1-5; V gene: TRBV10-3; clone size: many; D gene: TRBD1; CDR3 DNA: TGTGCCATCAGTGAGTCAACAGGGGTTCAGCCCCAGCATTTT; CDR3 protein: CAISESTGVQPQHF
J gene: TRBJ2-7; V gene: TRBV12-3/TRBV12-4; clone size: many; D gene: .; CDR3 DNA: TGTGCCAGCAGTTTGGAGGGCGACGAGCAGTACTTC; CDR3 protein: CASSLEGDEQYF
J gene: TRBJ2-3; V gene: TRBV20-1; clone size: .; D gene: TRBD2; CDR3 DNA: TGCAGTGCTAGAGGGACTAGCGGGGGCCCTCTCACAGATACGCAGTATTTT; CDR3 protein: CSARGTSGGPLTDTQYF
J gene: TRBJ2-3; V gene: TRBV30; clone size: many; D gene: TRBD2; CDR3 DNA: TGTGCCTGGAGTGTATCCAGCGGGAGTATGGATACGCAGTATTTT; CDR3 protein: CAWSVSSGSMDTQYF
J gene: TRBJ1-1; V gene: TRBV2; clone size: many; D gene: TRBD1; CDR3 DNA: TGTGCCAGCAGGGGACAGGTGAACACTGAAGCTTTCTTT; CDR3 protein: CASRGQVNTEAFF
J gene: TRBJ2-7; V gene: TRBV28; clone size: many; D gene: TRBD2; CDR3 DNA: TGTGCCAGCAGTTTTCTCTCTAGCGGGACCTACGAGCAGTACTTC; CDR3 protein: CASSFLSSGTYEQYF
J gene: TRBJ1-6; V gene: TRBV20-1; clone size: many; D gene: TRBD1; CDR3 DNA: TGCAGTGCCCCTACACAGGGGGCATCTAATTCACCCCTCCACTTT; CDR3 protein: CSAPTQGASNSPLHF
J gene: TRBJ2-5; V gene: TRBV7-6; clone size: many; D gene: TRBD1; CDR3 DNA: TGTGCCAGCAGCCCCAGCCCCCGACAGGGGACGGAGACCCAGTACTTC; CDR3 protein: CASSPSPRQGTETQYF
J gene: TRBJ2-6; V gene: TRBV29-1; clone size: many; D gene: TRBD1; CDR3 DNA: TGCAGCGTTGAGGACAGGTCTGGGGCCAACGTCCTGACTTTC; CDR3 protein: CSVEDRSGANVLTF
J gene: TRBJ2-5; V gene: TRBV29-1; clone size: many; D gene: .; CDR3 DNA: TGCAGCGTTCTCCCATTCGACAGTCAAGAGACCCAGTACTTC; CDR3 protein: CSVLPFDSQETQYF
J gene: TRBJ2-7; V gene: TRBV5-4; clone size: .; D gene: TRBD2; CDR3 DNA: TGTGCCAGCAGCTTGGGGGCAGCCAGAGCGGGGTCCTACGAGCAGTACTTC; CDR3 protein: CASSLGAARAGSYEQYF
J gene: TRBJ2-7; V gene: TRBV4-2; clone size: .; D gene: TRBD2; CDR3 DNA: TGTGCCAGCAGCCAAGAGACTAGCGGGGGGCTCTCCTACGAGCAGTACTTC; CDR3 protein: CASSQETSGGLSYEQYF
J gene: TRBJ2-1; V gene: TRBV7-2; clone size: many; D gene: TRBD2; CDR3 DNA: TGTGCCAGCAGCCCGCCGGGACTAGCGGGCAATGAGCAGTTCTTC; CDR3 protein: CASSPPGLAGNEQFF
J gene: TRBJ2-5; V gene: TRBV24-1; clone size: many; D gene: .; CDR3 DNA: TGTGCCACCAGTAGTCGACAGGTCCAAGAGACCCAGTACTTC; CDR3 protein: CATSSRQVQETQYF
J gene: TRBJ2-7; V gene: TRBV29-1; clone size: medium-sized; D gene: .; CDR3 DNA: TGCAGCGTTGATTTGGGGCAGGGCGGCAAGCAGTACTTC; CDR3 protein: CSVDLGQGGKQYF
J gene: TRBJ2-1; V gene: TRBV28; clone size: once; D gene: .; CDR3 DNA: TGTGCCAGCAGTTACTTCGGCAATGAGCAGTTCTTC; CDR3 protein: CASSYFGNEQFF
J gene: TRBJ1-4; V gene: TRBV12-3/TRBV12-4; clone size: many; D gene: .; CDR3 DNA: TGTGCCAGCAGTCTTCACGCAGGGGCAACTAATGAAAAACTGTTTTTT; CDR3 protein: CASSLHAGATNEKLFF
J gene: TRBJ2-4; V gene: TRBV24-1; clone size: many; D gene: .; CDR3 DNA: TGTGCCACCAGTGATTCCGGGACCTCAGCCAAAAACATTCAGTACTTC; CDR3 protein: CATSDSGTSAKNIQYF
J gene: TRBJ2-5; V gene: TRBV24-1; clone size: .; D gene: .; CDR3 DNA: TGTGCCACCAGTGACCCGGTGGGCGTCCAAGAGACCCAGTACTTC; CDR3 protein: CATSDPVGVQETQYF
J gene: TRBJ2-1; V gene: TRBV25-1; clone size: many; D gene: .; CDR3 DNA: TGTGCCAGCAGTGAATTCCCCCCTCGGGAGCCTTCCTACAATGAGCAGTTCTTC; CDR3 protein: CASSEFPPREPSYNEQFF
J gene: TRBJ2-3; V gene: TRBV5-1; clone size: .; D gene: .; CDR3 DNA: TGCGCCAGCAGCTTGGTGTCGGGGCCCGCAGATACGCAGTATTTT; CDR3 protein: CASSLVSGPADTQYF
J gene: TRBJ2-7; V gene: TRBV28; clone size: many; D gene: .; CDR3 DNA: TGTGCCAGCAGTTTGTTCGGGTGGGGCCAGGGGCATTTCTTCGAGCAGTACTTC; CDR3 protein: CASSLFGWGQGHFFEQYF
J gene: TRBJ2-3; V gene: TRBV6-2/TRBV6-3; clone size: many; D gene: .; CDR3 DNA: TGTGCCAGCCGCTCCCTATTTAGCACAGATACGCAGTATTTT; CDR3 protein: CASRSLFSTDTQYF